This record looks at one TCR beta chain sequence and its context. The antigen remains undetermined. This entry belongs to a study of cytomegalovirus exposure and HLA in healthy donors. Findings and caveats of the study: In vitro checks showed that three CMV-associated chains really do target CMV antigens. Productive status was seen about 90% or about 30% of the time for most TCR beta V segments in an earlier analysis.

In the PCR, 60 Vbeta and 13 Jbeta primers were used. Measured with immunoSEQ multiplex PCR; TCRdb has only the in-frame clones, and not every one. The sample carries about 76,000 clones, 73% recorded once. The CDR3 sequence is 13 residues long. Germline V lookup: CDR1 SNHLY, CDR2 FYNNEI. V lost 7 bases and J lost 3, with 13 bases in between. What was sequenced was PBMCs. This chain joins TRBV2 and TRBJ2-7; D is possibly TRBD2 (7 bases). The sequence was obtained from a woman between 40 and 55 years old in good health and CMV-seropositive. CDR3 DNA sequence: TGTGCCAGCAACCGGGGGGACATCTACGAGCAGTACTTC. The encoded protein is CASNRGDIYEQYF.